These 32 T cell receptor beta chains were all obtained from the same sample, sequenced in a study of T cell responses to AZD1222 COVID-19 vaccine. Method: immunoSEQ multiplex PCR; TCRdb's copy keeps in-frame clones and lacks some. The sample consists of about 46,000 clones, around nine tenths of them appearing once. The input for sequencing was peripheral blood, taken 28 days after the second AZD1222 dose. Every receptor here comes from an adult who received the AZD1222 COVID-19 vaccine.

The J gene is TRBJ2-7, the V gene TRBV5-5; D is possibly TRBD2 (6 bases). The CDR3 covers 15 residues. Germline CDR1 SGHKS, CDR2 YYEKEE (reference sequence). V was shortened by 0 bases and J by 1 base, with 11 bases between the two germline ends. The CDR3 region is CASSLAGDWSYEQYF. CDR3 nucleotides: TGTGCCAGCAGCTTGGCGGGGGACTGGTCCTACGAGCAGTACTTC.

The chain carries TRBV2 and TRBJ2-7; D not certain. The V gene lost 5 bases and the J gene lost 7 bases, with 9 bases spanning the gap. In germline, CDR1 is SNHLY, CDR2 FYNNEI. CDR3 length equals 11 residues. The CDR3 nucleotides are TGTGCCAGCAGTCCTTACTATGAGCAGTACTTC. Translation: CASSPYYEQYF.

The J gene is TRBJ1-5, the V gene TRBV4-1; no firm D call. Between the trimmed V and J ends, which lost 1 base and 2 bases, there was a span of 0 bases. The CDR3 is 12 amino acids. Per germline, CDR1 MGHRA and CDR2 YSYEKL. CDR3 protein: CASSQGNQPQHF. The CDR3 coding sequence is TGCGCCAGCAGCCAAGGCAATCAGCCCCAGCATTTT.

In DNA, the CDR3 is TGTGCCAGCAGTTTTTTACAGCGGGGAAGCTCCTACGAGCAGTACTTC. Its protein is CASSFLQRGSSYEQYF. The chain carries TRBV28 and TRBJ2-7; 7 bases fit TRBD2. The CDR3 is 16 amino acids. V lost 3 bases, J lost 0 bases, and 8 bases stayed unmatched. Germline CDR1 reads MDHEN; CDR2 reads SYDVKM.

The chain is built from TRBV9 and TRBJ2-2, with 8 bases fitting TRBD1. The germline gives CDR1 SGDLS, CDR2 YYNGEE. There are 18 residues in the CDR3. V lost 0 bases to trimming and J lost 6 bases; unmatched junction nucleotides: 13. The CDR3 region is CASSVEVWDRQLPGELFF. The DNA for the CDR3 is TGTGCCAGCAGCGTAGAGGTTTGGGACAGGCAACTTCCCGGGGAGCTGTTTTTT.

This chain uses TRBV4-2 with TRBJ1-1; D ambiguous. CDR1 is LGHNA and CDR2 is YNFKEQ in the germline V gene. This CDR3 comprises 14 residues. V dropped 6 bases and J dropped 0 bases, with 11 bases sitting between them. The CDR3 here is CASRTGHMNTEAFF. Here the CDR3 DNA reads TGTGCCAGCAGGACTGGCCATATGAACACTGAAGCTTTCTTT.

V usage is TRBV6-5 and J usage is TRBJ1-4; D gene ambiguous. V was shortened by 7 bases and J by 2 bases, with 11 bases between the two germline ends. From germline, CDR1 is MNHEY and CDR2 SVGAGI. The CDR3 is made up of 14 amino acids. CDR3 DNA: TGTGCCAGCAACCTATTCGGGACTAATGAAAAACTGTTTTTT. It specifies CASNLFGTNEKLFF.

The chain combines TRBV5-6 with TRBJ1-4, with D unclear. Germline CDR1 reads SGHDT; CDR2 reads YYEEEE. The CDR3 is 15 residues long. V was trimmed by 0 bases and J by 5 bases, leaving 11 bases between them. For the CDR3, the DNA is TGTGCCAGCAGCTTGGGTTGGACCGAGAATGAAAAACTGTTTTTT. It is translated as CASSLGWTENEKLFF.

A few counts support this clone. The CDR3, as DNA: TGTGCCAGCAGCGTAGATGGACTAGCGGTCCCGAACACCGGGGAGCTGTTTTTT. It codes for CASSVDGLAVPNTGELFF. This chain links TRBV9 with TRBJ2-2, with TRBD2 matching 10 bases. V trimming: 0 bases; J trimming: 0 bases; junction bases outside the gene matches: 5. Germline CDR1 and CDR2: SGDLS and YYNGEE. The CDR3 spans 18 residues.

The chain uses TRBV7-2 and TRBJ2-7; 10 nucleotides agree with TRBD2. Looked up from germline, CDR1 is SGHTA and CDR2 is FQGNSA. CDR3 length: 15 amino acids. Unmatched junction bases numbered 7, after V lost 4 bases and J lost 4 bases. CDR3 sequence reads: CASSSVLAGTYEQYF. For the CDR3, the DNA is TGTGCCAGCAGCTCGGTACTAGCGGGAACGTACGAGCAGTACTTC. The full variable domain, rest sourced from reference TRBV7-2 and TRBJ2-7, is GAGVSQSPSNKVTEKGKDVELRCDPISGHTALYWYRQSLGQGLEFLIYFQGNSAPDKSGLPSDRFSAERTGGSVSTLTIQRTQQEDSAVYLCASSSVLAGTYEQYFGPGTRLTVT.

V and J are TRBV13 and TRBJ2-7, with 8 bases matching TRBD1. Trimming at V came to 5 bases and at J to 5 bases, leaving 5 bases not matched to a gene. This CDR3 is built from 13 residues. Per the germline V gene, CDR1 is PRHDT and CDR2 is FYEKMQ (reference sequence). The CDR3 is CASSPRGLNEQYF. In DNA form, the CDR3 reads TGTGCCAGCAGCCCCAGGGGGCTCAACGAGCAGTACTTC.

The chain uses TRBV23-1 and TRBJ2-7; 7 nucleotides align to TRBD2. TRBV23-1 is given ORF status, its function remaining uncertain. Trimming at V came to 0 bases and at J to 2 bases, leaving 13 bases not matched to a gene. The CDR3 covers 18 residues. The CDR3: CASSQSWHGRECPYEQYF. Written as DNA, the CDR3 is TGCGCCAGCAGTCAATCTTGGCATGGGCGGGAGTGTCCCTACGAGCAGTACTTC.

The gene calls are TRBV11-2 and TRBJ2-1, with TRBD1 matching 9 bases. The CDR3 sequence is 15 residues long. Germline CDR1 SGHAT, CDR2 FQNNGV. The V segment lost 3 bases and the J segment 3 bases; nucleotides outside the gene matches: 3. DNA of the CDR3: TGTGCCAGCAGCTTGGGACAGGGAGGCTACAATGAGCAGTTCTTC. It translates to CASSLGQGGYNEQFF.

This clone turned up a few times. V gene TRBV2 combines with J gene TRBJ1-4, with 8 bases lining up with TRBD1. This CDR3 is 13 amino acids long. Germline V lookup: CDR1 SNHLY, CDR2 FYNNEI. V lost 10 bases and J lost 7; bases outside the gene matches: 8. CDR3 sequence reads: CANSQGGGEKLFF. CDR3 in DNA: TGTGCCAACTCACAGGGGGGAGGTGAAAAACTGTTTTTT.

The chain carries TRBV3-1 (or the pseudogene TRBV3-2) and TRBJ2-5, with D unclear. CDR3 length equals 11 residues. CDR1 is LGHDT and CDR2 is YNNKEL in the germline V gene (reference sequence). The V and J ends lost 1 base and 4 bases respectively, with 1 base between them. CDR3 sequence (DNA): TGTGCCAGCAGCCAAGCAGAGACCCAGTACTTC. Protein sequence: CASSQAETQYF.

The chain carries TRBV28 and TRBJ1-1, with D hard to call. The V end lost 8 bases, the J end lost 0 bases, and 7 bases lay between the germline ends. CDR3 length equals 12 residues. Germline lookup yields CDR1 MDHEN and CDR2 SYDVKM. The CDR3 spells CASGRMNTEAFF. In nucleotides, the CDR3 is TGTGCCAGCGGCAGGATGAACACTGAAGCTTTCTTT.

V gene TRBV5-4 combines with J gene TRBJ2-5; TRBD2 agrees at 8 bases. V gave up 0 bases and J gave up 4 bases; unmatched junction bases: 8. CDR1 SGHNT and CDR2 YYREEE come from the germline V gene (reference sequence). The CDR3 extends over 16 amino acids. In nucleotides, the CDR3 is TGTGCCAGCAGCTTGGCCGGGAGCGGGAGTACAGAGACCCAGTACTTC. Its protein is CASSLAGSGSTETQYF.

The genes are TRBV4-1 and TRBJ1-3; D remains ambiguous. Per the germline V gene, CDR1 is MGHRA and CDR2 is YSYEKL. V shed 0 bases and J shed 7 bases, with 7 bases lying between them. The CDR3 totals 13 residues. CDR3 loop: CASSQDLGNTIYF. The CDR3 DNA reads TGCGCCAGCAGCCAAGACTTGGGGAACACCATATATTTT.

V is TRBV19 and J is TRBJ2-7; tentatively, D is TRBD2 (6 bases). Germline-derived CDR1 and CDR2 are LNHDA and SQIVND (reference sequence). The CDR3 loop spans 15 amino acids. Trimming removed 0 bases from V and 3 bases from J, with 12 bases in between. Written as DNA, the CDR3 is TGTGCCAGTAGTATAGATCAGGAGGGCTACTACGAGCAGTACTTC. Protein: CASSIDQEGYYEQYF.

This rearrangement joins TRBV6-5 to TRBJ2-2, with 10 bases aligning to TRBD1. With 6 bases clipped from V and 5 bases from J, the junction kept 6 bases outside the gene matches. Germline CDR1 reads MNHEY; CDR2 reads SVGAGI. The CDR3 is 15 residues long. DNA of the CDR3: TGTGCCAGCAGATTAGACAGGGGGCGAACCGGGGAGCTGTTTTTT. Its translation is CASRLDRGRTGELFF.

This chain joins TRBV11-2 and TRBJ2-7; 10 bases line up with TRBD2. The J segment lost 3 bases and the V segment lost 8 bases, leaving 4 bases of the junction unmatched. This CDR3 contains 13 residues. The germline V gene encodes CDR1 SGHAT and CDR2 FQNNGV. The CDR3, as DNA: TGTGCCAGCTTTGGACTAGCGGACTACGAGCAGTACTTC. This sequence encodes CASFGLADYEQYF.

J is TRBJ1-3 and V is TRBV9, with a tentative D call TRBD1 (5 bases). The CDR3 has 15 residues. Germline V lookup: CDR1 SGDLS, CDR2 YYNGEE. Trimming pared 3 bases from V and 2 bases from J, leaving 12 bases between. The CDR3 region has the DNA TGTGCCAGCAGCGCCTCGGACATTCCTGGAAACACCATATATTTT. Residues: CASSASDIPGNTIYF.

The J gene is TRBJ2-1, the V gene TRBV11-2; D is unresolved. V shed 3 bases and J shed 4 bases, with 10 bases lying between them. The CDR3 sequence is 14 residues long. Germline-derived CDR1 and CDR2 are SGHAT and FQNNGV. CDR3 bases: TGTGCCAGCAGCTTTAACCGGGCTTACAATGAGCAGTTCTTC. It codes for CASSFNRAYNEQFF.

The V and J genes are TRBV2 and TRBJ2-5; D perhaps matches TRBD2 (6 bases). V shed 4 bases and J shed 7 bases, with 10 bases lying between them. Germline V lookup: CDR1 SNHLY, CDR2 FYNNEI. The CDR3 extends over 12 amino acids. The CDR3 loop reads CASSGMGGTQYF. CDR3 in DNA: TGTGCCAGCAGTGGCATGGGGGGGACCCAGTACTTC.

The J gene is TRBJ2-3, the V gene TRBV19; perhaps TRBD1 as D (5 bases). Trimming took off 1 base at V and 6 bases at J, with 11 bases between the two ends. CDR3 size: 14 residues. Germline-derived CDR1 and CDR2 are LNHDA and SQIVND (reference sequence). CDR3 protein: CASSIVAGPDTQYF. The CDR3, as DNA: TGTGCCAGTAGTATAGTGGCAGGGCCCGATACGCAGTATTTT.

This sequence joins TRBV28 and TRBJ2-7; D is unresolved. The V gene lost 3 bases and the J gene lost 2 bases, with 14 bases spanning the gap. Germline CDR1 reads MDHEN; CDR2 reads SYDVKM. CDR3 length equals 15 residues. The CDR3 nucleotides are TGTGCCAGCAGTTTGTCATTACGTATTGCCTACGAGCAGTACTTC. Residues: CASSLSLRIAYEQYF.

The V and J genes are TRBV19 and TRBJ2-1; D is possibly TRBD2 (6 bases). The CDR3 is 15 residues long. From germline, CDR1 is LNHDA and CDR2 SQIVND (reference sequence). V lost 5 bases, J lost 1 base, and 12 bases lay in between. CDR3 loop: CASSRLGGSYNEQFF. The CDR3 nucleotides read TGTGCCAGTAGTCGACTAGGTGGGTCCTACAATGAGCAGTTCTTC.

This rearrangement joins TRBV5-4 to TRBJ1-5, with D maybe TRBD1 (6 bases). This CDR3 spans 14 amino acids. In germline, CDR1 is SGHNT, CDR2 YYREEE (reference sequence). V dropped 4 bases and J dropped 7 bases, with 15 bases sitting between them. Here the CDR3 reads CASSPEPQGQPQHF. The DNA of the CDR3 is TGTGCCAGCAGCCCGGAGCCCCAGGGGCAGCCCCAGCATTTT.

This clone has only one observation. The genes are TRBV3-1 (or the pseudogene TRBV3-2) and TRBJ1-5; TRBD1 matches 8 bases. Per the germline V gene, CDR1 is LGHDT and CDR2 is YNNKEL (reference sequence). The CDR3 runs 15 residues. V shed 4 bases, J shed 4 bases, and the junction held 6 bases outside the gene matches. As DNA, the CDR3 is TGTGCCAGCAGCCCCTCATGGGACAGGAATCAGCCCCAGCATTTT. It specifies CASSPSWDRNQPQHF.

This clone was seen once. The chain uses TRBV2 and TRBJ1-5; the D is unclear. The ends were cut back, 7 bases at V and 11 bases at J, with 24 bases in the middle. Germline lookup yields CDR1 SNHLY and CDR2 FYNNEI. The CDR3 is 15 amino acids. CDR3 sequence: CASNLGRSYTEAQHF. The CDR3 DNA reads TGTGCCAGCAACCTTGGCCGGTCCTACACGGAGGCCCAGCATTTT.

This sequence joins TRBV7-2 and TRBJ2-6; the D is unclear. The CDR3 runs 16 residues. The V gene's germline CDR1 is SGHTA and CDR2 FQGNSA. V lost 5 bases and J 0 bases, leaving 11 bases between the germline ends. DNA for the CDR3: TGTGCCAGCAGCCCCCAAAGGCGCTCTGGGGCCAACGTCCTGACTTTC. Translation: CASSPQRRSGANVLTF. Using reference TRBV7-2 and TRBJ2-6 for the parts outside the CDR3, the full variable domain is GAGVSQSPSNKVTEKGKDVELRCDPISGHTALYWYRQSLGQGLEFLIYFQGNSAPDKSGLPSDRFSAERTGGSVSTLTIQRTQQEDSAVYLCASSPQRRSGANVLTFGAGSRLTVL.

This rearrangement joins TRBV7-2 to TRBJ1-5; no clear D gene. Germline V gives CDR1 SGHTA, CDR2 FQGNSA. CDR3 size: 12 residues. Trimming took off 3 bases at V and 4 bases at J, with 4 bases between the two ends. The CDR3 region has the DNA TGTGCCAGCAGCTTCATGAATCAGCCCCAGCATTTT. Translating gives CASSFMNQPQHF.